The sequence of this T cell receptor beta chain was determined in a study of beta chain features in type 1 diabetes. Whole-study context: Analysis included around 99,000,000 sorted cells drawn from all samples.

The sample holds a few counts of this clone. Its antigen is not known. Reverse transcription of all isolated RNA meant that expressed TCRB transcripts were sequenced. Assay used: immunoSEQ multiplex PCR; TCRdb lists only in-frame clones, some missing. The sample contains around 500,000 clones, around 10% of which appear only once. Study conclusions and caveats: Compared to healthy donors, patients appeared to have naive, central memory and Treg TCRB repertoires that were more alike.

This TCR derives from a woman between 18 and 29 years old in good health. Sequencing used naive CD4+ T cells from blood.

CDR3: CASSPGQLGYEQYF. CDR3 bases: TGCGCCAGCAGCCCTGGACAGCTCGGCTACGAGCAGTACTTC. The genes are TRBV5-1 and TRBJ2-7; a weak D match, TRBD1 (6 bases). This CDR3 region has 14 residues. The V gene's germline CDR1 is SGHRS and CDR2 YFSETQ. V was trimmed by 4 bases and J by 3 bases, leaving 14 bases between them.